Each of the 22 T cell receptor beta chains below was sequenced from the same sample in a study of blood T cell repertoires in COVID-19. Libraries were prepared by immunoSEQ multiplex PCR; TCRdb keeps only in-frame clonotypes and omits some of them. The data show 75,000 to 100,000 clones, 70% to 90% seen once. The sample was peripheral blood. All receptors come from a man older than 75 with acute or convalescent COVID-19.

CDR3 in amino acids: CASSLGAGVGEQFF. DNA for the CDR3: TGTGCCAGCAGCTTAGGGGCAGGGGTAGGTGAGCAGTTCTTC. The chain employs TRBV7-6 and TRBJ2-1; TRBD1 is a possible D gene (6 bases). The germline V gene encodes CDR1 SGHVS and CDR2 FNYEAQ. The V gene lost 1 base and the J gene lost 9 bases, with 13 bases spanning the gap. This CDR3 is 14 amino acids long.

In the case of this clone: The junction departs from germline at one end; a sequencing error may be responsible. Within the sample, other DNA sequences also encode this same CDR3. This chain joins TRBV6-1 and TRBJ1-2; D remains unclear. The CDR3 is 12 residues long. Germline values: CDR1 MNHNS, CDR2 SASEGT. CDR3 amino acids: CASSEGPNGYTF. CDR3 sequence (DNA): TGTGCCAGTAGTGAAGGGCCGAATGGCTACACCTTC.

The count of this clone is one. At one end, the junction sequence differs from germline, possibly due to a read error. The V gene is TRBV6-1, the J gene TRBJ2-7, with D tentatively TRBD2 (5 bases). The CDR3 length is 13 residues. From germline, CDR1 is MNHNS and CDR2 SASEGT. The CDR3 loop is CASREDGVGEQYF. The CDR3 nucleotides are TGTGCCAGCCGTGAAGACGGGGTAGGGGAGCAGTACTTC.

The V call is TRBV20-1, the J call TRBJ2-2; TRBD1 aligns across 7 bases. The germline CDR1 and CDR2 sequences are DFQATT and SNEGSKA (reference sequence). CDR3 length equals 14 residues. With V trimmed by 3 bases and J by 5 bases, 6 bases remained unmatched. The CDR3 sequence: CSASETGSTGELFF. The CDR3 coding sequence is TGCAGTGCTAGTGAGACAGGGTCAACCGGGGAGCTGTTTTTT.

The chain links TRBV19 to TRBJ2-1; the match to TRBD2 covers 14 bases. Trimming took 3 bases from V and 7 from J; bases not matched to a gene: 2. Germline CDR1 LNHDA, CDR2 SQIVND (reference sequence). This CDR3 is 15 amino acids long. This CDR3 reads CASSMGLAGVNEQFF. DNA for the CDR3: TGTGCCAGTAGTATGGGACTAGCGGGGGTAAATGAGCAGTTCTTC.

The genes are TRBV7-9 and TRBJ2-2, with 8 bases matching TRBD1. The CDR3 runs 15 residues. Germline V gene lookup returns CDR1 SEHNR and CDR2 FQNEAQ (reference sequence). V shed 3 bases, J shed 1 base, and the junction held 1 base outside the gene matches. The CDR3 DNA reads TGTGCCAGCAGCTTTGACAGGGGGAACACCGGGGAGCTGTTTTTT. This codes for CASSFDRGNTGELFF.

This chain connects TRBV7-2 to TRBJ2-5, with D perhaps matching TRBD1 (5 bases). Germline V CDR1 and CDR2: SGHTA, FQGNSA. The CDR3 loop spans 11 amino acids. The ends were cut back, 10 bases at V and 5 bases at J, with 11 bases in the middle. The CDR3, as DNA: TGTGCCACCACAGGTAGCGAGACCCAGTACTTC. Residues: CATTGSETQYF.

The count of this clone is one. The V gene is TRBV11-2, the J gene TRBJ2-7; 7 bases map to TRBD1. Trimming removed 5 bases from V and 7 bases from J; junction bases left unmatched: 5. The germline V gene has CDR1 SGHAT and CDR2 FQNNGV. CDR3 size: 12 residues. The CDR3 reads CASSVTGEEQYF. CDR3 sequence (DNA): TGTGCCAGCAGCGTTACAGGGGAAGAGCAGTACTTC.

The chain couples TRBV9 to TRBJ2-1, with 9 bases fitting TRBD2. Germline V gene lookup returns CDR1 SGDLS and CDR2 YYNGEE. J gave up 7 bases and V 0 bases, and 5 bases lay outside the gene matches. The CDR3 runs 15 residues. CDR3 nucleotides: TGTGCCAGCAGCGTAGGCGGGAGGGCCCCGAATGAGCAGTTCTTC. Translating gives CASSVGGRAPNEQFF.

The chain is built from TRBV28 and TRBJ1-5, with D perhaps TRBD1 (6 bases). The length of the CDR3 is 12 residues. V lost 7 bases, J lost 9 bases, and 13 bases lay in between. From germline, CDR1 is MDHEN and CDR2 SYDVKM. CDR3 region: CASIGQQGPQHF. CDR3 sequence (DNA): TGTGCCAGCATCGGACAGCAAGGGCCCCAGCATTTT.

This chain uses TRBV7-9 with TRBJ1-2; D gene ambiguous. The ends were cut back, 5 bases at V and 4 bases at J, with 8 bases in the middle. This CDR3 region has 12 residues. CDR1 is SEHNR and CDR2 is FQNEAQ in the germline V gene (reference sequence). In DNA, the CDR3 is TGTGCCAGCAGCCCAGCGGGCTATGGCTACACCTTC. Amino acid sequence: CASSPAGYGYTF.

This CDR3 is CASSPSGSSYEQYF. The CDR3 bases are TGTGCCAGCAGCCCTAGCGGGAGCTCCTACGAGCAGTACTTC. V and J are TRBV27 and TRBJ2-7, with 10 positions matching TRBD2. The V gene's germline CDR1 is MNHEY and CDR2 SMNVEV (reference sequence). V dropped 6 bases and J dropped 0; count of bases not matched to a gene: 2. This CDR3 is built from 14 residues.

This rearrangement joins TRBV18 to TRBJ1-1, with TRBD1 as a possible D gene (6 bases). The germline V gene has CDR1 KGHSH and CDR2 LQKENI. V shed 2 bases and J shed 1 base, with 8 bases lying between them. The CDR3 runs to 14 residues. CDR3 coding DNA: TGTGCCAGCTCACCAACGGGACAGAACACTGAAGCTTTCTTT. Translation: CASSPTGQNTEAFF.

This chain uses TRBV19 with TRBJ2-7; 8 nucleotides line up with TRBD1. This CDR3 region has 15 residues. With 7 bases clipped from V and 3 bases from J, the junction kept 11 bases outside the gene matches. CDR1 is LNHDA and CDR2 is SQIVND in the germline V gene (reference sequence). The CDR3 sequence is CASTPGQGPHYEQYF. The CDR3 DNA is TGTGCCAGTACCCCCGGACAGGGCCCACACTACGAGCAGTACTTC. Combining the CDR3 with reference TRBV19 and TRBJ2-7 gives the whole variable domain DGGITQSPKYLFRKEGQNVTLSCEQNLNHDAMYWYRQDPGQGLRLIYYSQIVNDFQKGDIAEGYSVSREKKESFPLTVTSAQKNPTAFYLCASTPGQGPHYEQYFGPGTRLTVT.

V is TRBV28 and J is TRBJ2-2; a weak D match, TRBD2 (6 bases). Germline V gene lookup returns CDR1 MDHEN and CDR2 SYDVKM. The V gene lost 6 bases and the J gene lost 4 bases, with 27 bases spanning the gap. The CDR3 runs 19 residues. The CDR3 nucleotides read TGTGCCAGCAGCTCCCTGATGACGGGGGATTTTCTGTTCACCGGGGAGCTGTTTTTT. As protein: CASSSLMTGDFLFTGELFF.

The chain couples TRBV27 to TRBJ2-7; D might be TRBD1 (7 bases). Trimming cost V 2 bases and J 2 bases, with 13 bases left between them. Germline V gives CDR1 MNHEY, CDR2 SMNVEV (reference sequence). This CDR3 region has 15 residues. CDR3 nucleotide sequence: TGTGCCAGCAGTTTAGCGGGACAGCTGCCCTACGAGCAGTACTTC. Its translation is CASSLAGQLPYEQYF.

The chain couples TRBV3-1 (or the pseudogene TRBV3-2) to TRBJ2-1; 11 bases align to TRBD2. The CDR3 totals 16 residues. V gave up 0 bases and J gave up 7 bases; unmatched junction bases: 5. In germline, CDR1 is LGHDT, CDR2 YNNKEL (reference sequence). CDR3 sequence reads: CASSQDLAGGANEQFF. In DNA form, the CDR3 reads TGTGCCAGCAGCCAAGATTTAGCGGGAGGGGCTAATGAGCAGTTCTTC.

The rearrangement links TRBV6-2 or TRBV6-3 to TRBJ1-3; 7 bases are shared with TRBD1. The CDR3 is made up of 15 amino acids. The junction had 3 bases not matched to a gene; V was cut back by 4 bases and J by 0 bases. Germline V lookup: CDR1 MNHEY, CDR2 SVGEGT. CDR3: CASSSGQHSGNTIYF. The DNA of the CDR3 is TGTGCCAGCAGTTCGGGACAGCACTCTGGAAACACCATATATTTT.

This clone came up once. The V call is TRBV5-4, the J call TRBJ2-7; 8 bases agree with TRBD1. Germline CDR1 and CDR2: SGHNT and YYREEE (reference sequence). This CDR3 spans 15 amino acids. With V trimmed by 4 bases and J by 6 bases, 12 bases remained unmatched. DNA for the CDR3: TGTGCCAGCAGCGGCCTTGGACAGGGCGTCGGCGAGCAGTACTTC. Translating it yields CASSGLGQGVGEQYF.

The chain couples TRBV11-3 to TRBJ2-5, with TRBD1 matching 7 bases. Germline V gene lookup returns CDR1 SGHNT and CDR2 YENEEA. The length of the CDR3 is 13 residues. V lost 5 bases, J lost 1 base, and 1 base stayed unmatched. In DNA, the CDR3 is TGTGCCAGCAGCAGGACAGGCCAAGAGACCCAGTACTTC. This translates into CASSRTGQETQYF.

Here the CDR3 reads CAISDPRRPSSSPLHF. CDR3 in DNA: TGTGCCATCAGTGACCCTAGACGGCCCTCATCGTCACCCCTCCACTTT. The chain is built from TRBV10-3 and TRBJ1-6; D remains ambiguous. The CDR3 is 16 residues long. Germline-derived CDR1 and CDR2 are ENHRY and SYGVKD. Trimming shortened V by 3 bases and J by 10 bases, and 19 bases separated the two germline ends.

The chain links TRBV5-6 to TRBJ2-1; 9 positions match TRBD2. This CDR3 has 16 residues. V trimming: 3 bases; J trimming: 0 bases; junction bases outside the gene matches: 4. Germline CDR1 is SGHDT and CDR2 is YYEEEE. The CDR3 spells CASSSAGGSSYNEQFF. The CDR3 coding sequence is TGTGCCAGCAGCTCGGCGGGAGGGAGCTCCTACAATGAGCAGTTCTTC.